Included here is one T cell receptor beta chain sequence, with context. The CDR3 totals 14 residues. J lost 4 bases, V lost 6 bases, and 4 bases had no gene match. The germline CDR1 and CDR2 sequences are MDHEN and SYDVKM. This specimen comes from a study of cytomegalovirus exposure and HLA in healthy donors. The PCR ran on 60 Vbeta and 13 Jbeta primers. TCRdb keeps only in-frame clones here, not all; method: immunoSEQ multiplex PCR. The profile shows fewer than 250,000 clones, approximately 86% of them singletons. The chain is built from TRBV28 and TRBJ1-5; 9 bases map to TRBD1. The source of this sequence is a boy aged 2 to 9 in good health and CMV-seronegative. The specimen was PBMCs. CDR3 loop: CASSPGTGNQPQHF. CDR3 nucleotides: TGTGCCAGCAGCCCCGGGACAGGGAATCAGCCCCAGCATTTT.